The 30 T cell receptor beta chains below come from one sample, sequenced in a study of cytotoxic CD8 clonotypes in ibrutinib-treated CLL. The method was immunoSEQ multiplex PCR; TCRdb's version includes in-frame clones alone and lacks a portion of them. Of roughly 180,000 clones listed, around 72% are singletons. The specimen comprised PBMCs, sampled after 24 months of ibrutinib treatment. These receptors originate from a human donor with chronic lymphocytic leukemia.

The chain joins TRBV5-1 to TRBJ2-7; 10 nucleotides align to TRBD2. V lost 0 bases, J lost 6 bases, and 9 bases stayed unmatched. CDR3 length: 16 residues. Per germline, CDR1 SGHRS and CDR2 YFSETQ. This CDR3 is CASSLELAGGSAEQYF. The DNA of the CDR3 is TGCGCCAGCAGCTTGGAGTTAGCGGGAGGATCTGCCGAGCAGTACTTC. The variable domain in full, with the rest retrieved from reference TRBV5-1 and TRBJ2-7, is KAGVTQTPRYLIKTRGQQVTLSCSPISGHRSVSWYQQTPGQGLQFLFEYFSETQRNKGNFPGRFSGRQFSNSRSEMNVSTLELGDSALYLCASSLELAGGSAEQYFGPGTRLTVT.

This chain links TRBV6-5 with TRBJ2-7; 7 bases map to TRBD2. The trim removed 1 base at V and 0 bases at J, leaving 3 bases unmatched. The CDR3 is made up of 15 amino acids. Germline V gene lookup returns CDR1 MNHEY and CDR2 SVGAGI. The DNA of the CDR3 is TGTGCCAGCAGTTACTGGGGAGGGGCCTCCTACGAGCAGTACTTC. Translation: CASSYWGGASYEQYF.

CDR3 DNA: TGTGCCATCAGTGCTCAGCTAGCAAGCACAGATACGCAGTATTTT. It specifies CAISAQLASTDTQYF. The chain links TRBV10-3 to TRBJ2-3; TRBD2 might be the D (5 bases). The CDR3 loop spans 15 amino acids. With 4 bases removed from V and 0 bases from J, the gap between germline ends came to 11 bases. CDR1 ENHRY and CDR2 SYGVKD come from the germline V gene.

The chain joins TRBV2 to TRBJ2-7; D may be TRBD1 (6 bases). The CDR3 consists of 13 residues. With 6 bases removed from V and 0 bases from J, the gap between germline ends came to 9 bases. Germline values: CDR1 SNHLY, CDR2 FYNNEI. The CDR3 region has the DNA TGTGCCAGCAGCAGACAGGACTCCTACGAGCAGTACTTC. Protein sequence: CASSRQDSYEQYF.

The V and J genes are TRBV9 and TRBJ1-2, with 7 bases aligning to TRBD1. V shed 4 bases and J 6 bases; nucleotides not matched to a gene: 6. Germline CDR1 is SGDLS and CDR2 is YYNGEE. The CDR3 runs to 13 residues. The chain's CDR3 is CASSLTGSHGYTF. DNA of the CDR3: TGTGCCAGCAGCTTGACAGGGTCGCATGGCTACACCTTC.

V and J are TRBV10-3 and TRBJ2-2; 8 bases align to TRBD1. Germline V lookup: CDR1 ENHRY, CDR2 SYGVKD. The CDR3 runs to 16 residues. J gave up 1 base and V 0 bases, and 1 base lay outside the gene matches. The chain's CDR3 is CAISESGTGNTGELFF. The CDR3 DNA reads TGTGCCATCAGTGAGTCCGGGACAGGGAACACCGGGGAGCTGTTTTTT.

V usage is TRBV7-3 and J usage is TRBJ2-5; no clear D gene. The CDR3 covers 14 residues. Germline V CDR1 and CDR2: SGHTA, FQGTGA. Trimming pared 5 bases from V and 5 bases from J, leaving 15 bases between. This CDR3 reads CASSESFGGETQYF. The DNA of the CDR3 is TGTGCCAGCAGCGAAAGCTTCGGTGGGGAGACCCAGTACTTC.

This clone was seen only a few times. This sequence joins TRBV7-9 and TRBJ1-2; TRBD1 agrees at 7 bases. Germline-derived CDR1 and CDR2 are SEHNR and FQNEAQ (reference sequence). V shed 9 bases, J shed 3 bases, and the junction held 4 bases outside the gene matches. The CDR3 covers 12 residues. The CDR3 protein is CASTTGYYGYTF. The DNA of the CDR3 is TGTGCCAGTACGACAGGGTACTATGGCTACACCTTC.

This chain links TRBV29-1 with TRBJ2-7; 10 positions agree with TRBD1. Germline values: CDR1 SQVTM, CDR2 ANQGSEA. The CDR3 runs 12 residues. V lost 7 bases and J lost 3; bases outside the gene matches: 3. This CDR3 reads CSAGQGVYEQYF. The DNA for the CDR3 is TGCAGCGCCGGACAGGGGGTCTACGAGCAGTACTTC.

This clone was seen a handful of times. V gene TRBV6-4 combines with J gene TRBJ2-7; the match to TRBD2 covers 7 bases. CDR3 length: 13 residues. Germline CDR1 is MRHNA and CDR2 is SNTAGT. The trim removed 8 bases at V and 3 bases at J, leaving 7 bases unmatched. CDR3 nucleotide sequence: TGTGCCAGCGGCCCTGGGGAGGGCTACGAGCAGTACTTC. Translating gives CASGPGEGYEQYF.

The V gene is TRBV6-5, the J gene TRBJ1-5; D gene ambiguous. Trimming took off 5 bases at V and 7 bases at J, with 9 bases between the two ends. Germline loops: CDR1 MNHEY, CDR2 SVGAGI. This CDR3 spans 12 amino acids. This CDR3 reads CASSTGEQPQHF. CDR3 bases: TGTGCCAGCAGTACCGGCGAGCAGCCCCAGCATTTT.

The V call is TRBV7-8, the J call TRBJ2-3; no definite D call. V was shortened by 8 bases and J by 2 bases, with 14 bases between the two germline ends. Germline V gene sequence: CDR1 SGHVS, CDR2 FQNEAQ. CDR3 size: 14 residues. The CDR3 DNA sequence: TGTGCCAGCTCCCAGCTCGGAGTCACAGATACGCAGTATTTT. Amino acid sequence: CASSQLGVTDTQYF. Full variable domain (rest looked up from reference TRBV7-8 and TRBJ2-3): GAGVSQSPRYKVAKRGQDVALRCDPISGHVSLFWYQQALGQGPEFLTYFQNEAQLDKSGLPSDRFFAERPEGSVSTLKIQRTQQEDSAVYLCASSQLGVTDTQYFGPGTRLTVL.

The gene calls are TRBV28 and TRBJ1-2, with 10 nucleotides matching TRBD1. After removal of 2 bases from V and 6 bases from J, the junction contained 6 bases not matched to a gene. Germline lookup yields CDR1 MDHEN and CDR2 SYDVKM. This CDR3 is 15 amino acids long. The CDR3 DNA reads TGTGCCAGCAGTTTAAGACTTGGGACAGGGGATGGCTACACCTTC. Amino acids: CASSLRLGTGDGYTF.

This chain links TRBV7-9 with TRBJ1-2; 8 positions match TRBD1. The CDR3 covers 14 residues. From germline, CDR1 is SEHNR and CDR2 FQNEAQ (reference sequence). V was pared by 3 bases and J by 8 bases, with 8 bases of the junction left unmatched. The CDR3 DNA reads as TGTGCCAGCAGCTTGCCGACAGGGGTGCGCGGCTACACCTTC. It yields the protein CASSLPTGVRGYTF. The complete variable domain, with remaining parts taken from reference TRBV7-9 and TRBJ1-2, reads DTGVSQNPRHKITKRGQNVTFRCDPISEHNRLYWYRQTLGQGPEFLTYFQNEAQLEKSRLLSDRFSAERPKGSFSTLEIQRTEQGDSAMYLCASSLPTGVRGYTFGSGTRLTVV.

The CDR3 region has the DNA TGCAGCGTTACTAGGACAGGGAACGGGGGAGGCTACACCTTC. Amino acids: CSVTRTGNGGGYTF. The chain has TRBV29-1 and TRBJ1-2, with 8 bases that match TRBD1. Germline values: CDR1 SQVTM, CDR2 ANQGSEA. The J segment lost 8 bases and the V segment lost 5 bases, leaving 13 bases of the junction unmatched. The CDR3 is 14 amino acids.

The chain recombines TRBV4-1 with TRBJ2-7; 10 nucleotides align to TRBD1. After removal of 0 bases from V and 3 bases from J, the junction contained 5 bases not matched to a gene. Germline V lookup: CDR1 MGHRA, CDR2 YSYEKL. The CDR3 is 16 amino acids. The CDR3 nucleotides are TGCGCCAGCAGCCAAGATCGGACAGGGGGATACTACGAGCAGTACTTC. It codes for CASSQDRTGGYYEQYF.

The V call is TRBV30, the J call TRBJ1-5; D unresolved. The germline CDR1 and CDR2 sequences are GTSNPN and SVGIG (reference sequence). The CDR3 extends over 14 amino acids. Trimming took 0 bases from V and 3 from J, leaving 9 bases between them. CDR3 residues: CAWSVKGFNQPQHF. The CDR3 nucleotides read TGTGCCTGGAGTGTCAAGGGTTTCAATCAGCCCCAGCATTTT. The full variable domain, completed using reference TRBV30 and TRBJ1-5, is SQTIHQWPATLVQPVGSPLSLECTVEGTSNPNLYWYRQAAGRGLQLLFYSVGIGQISSEVPQNLSASRPQDRQFILSSKKLLLSDSGFYLCAWSVKGFNQPQHFGDGTRLSIL.

The chain couples TRBV27 to TRBJ1-3; D perhaps matches TRBD1 (5 bases). Germline lookup yields CDR1 MNHEY and CDR2 SMNVEV (reference sequence). This CDR3 spans 16 amino acids. V shed 6 bases and J shed 3 bases, with 18 bases lying between them. CDR3 bases: TGTGCCAGCAGACCGGGACGGCCAGATTTTGGAAACACCATATATTTT. Its protein product is CASRPGRPDFGNTIYF.

The chain couples TRBV6-5 to TRBJ2-5, with a possible D match to TRBD2 (5 bases). Germline CDR1 MNHEY, CDR2 SVGAGI. The CDR3 is made up of 13 amino acids. The germline V and J ends were trimmed by 7 bases and 4 bases, with 13 bases remaining between them. The CDR3 DNA sequence: TGTGCCAGCAACAGAGGGCACCGAGAGACCCAGTACTTC. It codes for CASNRGHRETQYF.

This clone appeared a few times. J is TRBJ1-4 and V is TRBV7-9; D remains unclear. This CDR3 spans 13 amino acids. Germline V gives CDR1 SEHNR, CDR2 FQNEAQ (reference sequence). The V gene lost 6 bases and the J gene lost 0 bases, with 5 bases spanning the gap. The CDR3 region is CASRPPTNEKLFF. CDR3 in DNA: TGTGCCAGCAGACCACCAACTAATGAAAAACTGTTTTTT. Together with reference TRBV7-9 and TRBJ1-4, the CDR3 gives the full variable domain: DTGVSQNPRHKITKRGQNVTFRCDPISEHNRLYWYRQTLGQGPEFLTYFQNEAQLEKSRLLSDRFSAERPKGSFSTLEIQRTEQGDSAMYLCASRPPTNEKLFFGSGTQLSVL.

The CDR3 sequence: CASSLAMGSSNQPQHF. The CDR3 DNA reads as TGTGCCAGCAGCTTAGCGATGGGGTCGAGCAATCAGCCCCAGCATTTT. This chain joins TRBV7-8 and TRBJ1-5; D ambiguous. The ends were cut back, 0 bases at V and 1 base at J, with 10 bases in the middle. There are 16 residues in the CDR3. Germline V lookup: CDR1 SGHVS, CDR2 FQNEAQ. The full variable domain, its missing parts supplied by reference TRBV7-8 and TRBJ1-5, is GAGVSQSPRYKVAKRGQDVALRCDPISGHVSLFWYQQALGQGPEFLTYFQNEAQLDKSGLPSDRFFAERPEGSVSTLKIQRTQQEDSAVYLCASSLAMGSSNQPQHFGDGTRLSIL.

CDR3 nucleotide sequence: TGTGCCAGCAGCCAGGGGGACAGCCTTAATGAAAAACTGTTTTTT. Translation: CASSQGDSLNEKLFF. The chain couples TRBV4-2 to TRBJ1-4; 7 bases are shared with TRBD1. CDR3 size: 15 residues. Per the germline V gene, CDR1 is LGHNA and CDR2 is YNFKEQ. V shed 3 bases, J shed 4 bases, and the junction held 5 bases outside the gene matches.

This clone has just a few counts. The J gene is TRBJ2-2, the V gene TRBV5-1; 11 nucleotides match TRBD2. The germline CDR1 and CDR2 sequences are SGHRS and YFSETQ. V trimming: 5 bases; J trimming: 3 bases; junction bases outside the gene matches: 6. The CDR3 is 16 amino acids. CDR3 nucleotide sequence: TGCGCCAGCAGACGAACTAGCGGGAGTGACACCGGGGAGCTGTTTTTT. Protein product: CASRRTSGSDTGELFF.

The chain joins TRBV5-1 to TRBJ1-3; maybe TRBD1 (6 bases). This CDR3 comprises 16 residues. CDR1 is SGHRS, CDR2 YFSETQ, per germline. V shed 1 base and J shed 0 bases, with 11 bases lying between them. Here the CDR3 DNA reads TGCGCCAGCAGCTTGCAGGGGCAACACTCTGGAAACACCATATATTTT. Translated, it gives CASSLQGQHSGNTIYF.

The chain employs TRBV28 and TRBJ1-5; the match to TRBD1 covers 7 bases. Germline-derived CDR1 and CDR2 are MDHEN and SYDVKM. With 6 bases clipped from V and 3 bases from J, the junction kept 8 bases outside the gene matches. This CDR3 region has 15 residues. CDR3 sequence (DNA): TGTGCCAGCAGACCGGCGGGACAGATCAATCAGCCCCAGCATTTT. Amino acids: CASRPAGQINQPQHF. Full variable domain (remainder filled in from reference TRBV28 and TRBJ1-5): DVKVTQSSRYLVKRTGEKVFLECVQDMDHENMFWYRQDPGLGLRLIYFSYDVKMKEKGDIPEGYSVSREKKERFSLILESASTNQTSMYLCASRPAGQINQPQHFGDGTRLSIL.

This clone is a singleton in its sample. The rearrangement links TRBV6-1 to TRBJ1-5; 8 positions match TRBD1. J lost 2 bases, V lost 5 bases, and 2 bases had no gene match. CDR1 and CDR2 (germline): MNHNS, SASEGT. This CDR3 is 14 amino acids long. In nucleotides, the CDR3 is TGTGCCAGCAGTCAGGGGGCGGGCAATCAGCCCCAGCATTTT. This codes for CASSQGAGNQPQHF.

The J gene is TRBJ1-5, the V gene TRBV2, with D unresolved. Germline loops: CDR1 SNHLY, CDR2 FYNNEI. The CDR3 consists of 15 residues. Trimming cost V 3 bases and J 9 bases, with 18 bases left between them. The DNA for the CDR3 is TGTGCCAGCAGTGAGAACAGTCCTCTTCAAGCGCCCCAGCATTTT. Protein product: CASSENSPLQAPQHF.

The V gene is TRBV19, the J gene TRBJ2-7; 8 bases are a match to TRBD1. Looked up from germline, CDR1 is LNHDA and CDR2 is SQIVND (reference sequence). V shed 3 bases and J 3 bases; nucleotides not matched to a gene: 7. This CDR3 is 15 amino acids long. In DNA form, the CDR3 reads TGTGCCAGTAGTATGGACAGGGTAGGGAGCTACGAGCAGTACTTC. Its protein is CASSMDRVGSYEQYF.

This chain connects TRBV5-4 to TRBJ2-7; 8 nucleotides align to TRBD2. Germline V lookup: CDR1 SGHNT, CDR2 YYREEE (reference sequence). The CDR3 covers 14 residues. After removal of 4 bases from V and 5 bases from J, the junction contained 8 bases not matched to a gene. Here the CDR3 DNA reads TGTGCCAGCAGCGGTGGACTAGCAGTCCACGAGCAGTACTTC. Translated, it gives CASSGGLAVHEQYF.

The chain employs TRBV7-3 and TRBJ1-2, with a weak D call TRBD1 (5 bases). V lost 3 bases to trimming and J lost 3 bases, with 20 bases between them. Germline lookup yields CDR1 SGHTA and CDR2 FQGTGA. The CDR3 length is 17 residues. The CDR3 DNA reads TGTGCCAGCAGCTTCGTCCCGGGACGGCGAGACCACTATGGCTACACCTTC. This codes for CASSFVPGRRDHYGYTF.